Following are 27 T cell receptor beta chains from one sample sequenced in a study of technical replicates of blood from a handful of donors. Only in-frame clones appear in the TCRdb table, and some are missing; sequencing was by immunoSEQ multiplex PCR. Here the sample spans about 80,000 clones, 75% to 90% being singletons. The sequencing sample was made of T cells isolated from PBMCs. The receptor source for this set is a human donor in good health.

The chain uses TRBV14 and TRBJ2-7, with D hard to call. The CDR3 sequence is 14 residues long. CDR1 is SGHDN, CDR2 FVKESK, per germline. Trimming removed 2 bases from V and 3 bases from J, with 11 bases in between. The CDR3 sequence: CASSQTSGFYEQYF. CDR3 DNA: TGTGCCAGCAGCCAAACCTCGGGTTTCTACGAGCAGTACTTC.

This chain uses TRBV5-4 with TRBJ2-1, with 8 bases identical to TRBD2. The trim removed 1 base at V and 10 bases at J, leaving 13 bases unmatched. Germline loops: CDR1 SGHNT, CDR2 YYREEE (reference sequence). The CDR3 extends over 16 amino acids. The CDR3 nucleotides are TGTGCCAGCAGCTTGTGGTCGGTAGCGGGGTTGGGGGAGCAGTTCTTC. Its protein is CASSLWSVAGLGEQFF.

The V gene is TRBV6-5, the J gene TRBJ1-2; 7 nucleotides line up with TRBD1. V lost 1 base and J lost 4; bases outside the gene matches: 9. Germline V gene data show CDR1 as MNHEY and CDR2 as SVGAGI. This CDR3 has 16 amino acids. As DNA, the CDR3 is TGTGCCAGCAGTTACTACATCCCGGGACAGACCTATGGCTACACCTTC. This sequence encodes CASSYYIPGQTYGYTF.

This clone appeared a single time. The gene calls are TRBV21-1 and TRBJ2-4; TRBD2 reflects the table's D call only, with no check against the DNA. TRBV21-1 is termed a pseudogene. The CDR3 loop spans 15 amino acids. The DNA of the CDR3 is TGTGCCAGCAGCCTAAAGGTAGGAGGGTTAAACATTCAGTACTTC. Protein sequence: CASSLKVGGLNIQYF.

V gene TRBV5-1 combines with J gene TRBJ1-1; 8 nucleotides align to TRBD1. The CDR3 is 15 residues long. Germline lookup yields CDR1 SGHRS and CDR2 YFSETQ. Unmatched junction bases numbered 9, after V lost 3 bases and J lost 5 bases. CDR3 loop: CASSWLQGEKTEAFF. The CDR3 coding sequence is TGCGCCAGCAGCTGGTTACAGGGGGAAAAAACTGAAGCTTTCTTT.

CDR3 DNA sequence: TGTGCCAGCAGTTATGTAGGGGGAGCTTTCTTT. Translating gives CASSYVGGAFF. The chain has TRBV6-6 and TRBJ1-1; weak D call: TRBD1 (6 bases). Trimming took off 3 bases at V and 10 bases at J, with 9 bases between the two ends. Germline CDR1 MNHNY, CDR2 SVGAGI (reference sequence). The CDR3 loop spans 11 amino acids.

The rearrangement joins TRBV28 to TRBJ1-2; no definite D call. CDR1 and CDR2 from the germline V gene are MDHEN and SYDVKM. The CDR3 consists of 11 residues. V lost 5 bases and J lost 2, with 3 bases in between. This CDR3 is CASSPNYGYTF. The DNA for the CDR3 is TGTGCCAGCAGTCCGAACTATGGCTACACCTTC.

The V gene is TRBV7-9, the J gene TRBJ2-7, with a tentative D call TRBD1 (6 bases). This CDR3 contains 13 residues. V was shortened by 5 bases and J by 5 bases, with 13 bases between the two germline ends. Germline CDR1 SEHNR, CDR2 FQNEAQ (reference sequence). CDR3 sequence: CASSLGAGDEQYF. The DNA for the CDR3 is TGTGCCAGCAGCCTGGGGGCGGGTGACGAGCAGTACTTC.

CDR3 nucleotide sequence: TGTGCCAGCAGCTTGGTGACGGGAGGGGAAGCGAATACGCAGTATTTT. Translation: CASSLVTGGEANTQYF. The chain employs TRBV5-4 and TRBJ2-3; 8 positions match TRBD2. This CDR3 contains 16 residues. V shed 0 bases and J 7 bases; nucleotides not matched to a gene: 10. CDR1 and CDR2 (germline): SGHNT, YYREEE (reference sequence).

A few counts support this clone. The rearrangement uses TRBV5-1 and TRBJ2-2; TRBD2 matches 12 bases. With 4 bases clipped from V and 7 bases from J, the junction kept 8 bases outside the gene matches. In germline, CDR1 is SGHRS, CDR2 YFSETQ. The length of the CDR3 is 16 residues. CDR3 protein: CASSGRLAGAGGELFF. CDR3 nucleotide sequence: TGCGCCAGCAGCGGTAGACTAGCGGGAGCGGGCGGGGAGCTGTTTTTT.

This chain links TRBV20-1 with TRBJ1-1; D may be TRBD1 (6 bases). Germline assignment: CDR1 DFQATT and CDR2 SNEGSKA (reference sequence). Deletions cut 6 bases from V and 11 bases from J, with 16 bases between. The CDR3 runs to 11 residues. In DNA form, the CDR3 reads TGCAGTGCACCAGAACAGGGTCGGGCTTTCTTT. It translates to CSAPEQGRAFF.

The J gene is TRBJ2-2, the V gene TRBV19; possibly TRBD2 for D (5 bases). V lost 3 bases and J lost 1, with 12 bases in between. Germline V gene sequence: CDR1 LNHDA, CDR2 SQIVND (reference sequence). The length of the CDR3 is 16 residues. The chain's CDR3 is CASSIFIGLNTGELFF. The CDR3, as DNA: TGTGCCAGTAGTATTTTTATAGGACTGAACACCGGGGAGCTGTTTTTT.

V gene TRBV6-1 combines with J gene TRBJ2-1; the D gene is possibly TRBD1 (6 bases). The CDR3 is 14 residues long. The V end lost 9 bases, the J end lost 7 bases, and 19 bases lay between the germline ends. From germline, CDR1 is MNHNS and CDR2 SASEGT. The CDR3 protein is CASSQGFLGNEQFF. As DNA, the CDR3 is TGTGCCAGTTCACAGGGATTTCTTGGAAATGAGCAGTTCTTC.

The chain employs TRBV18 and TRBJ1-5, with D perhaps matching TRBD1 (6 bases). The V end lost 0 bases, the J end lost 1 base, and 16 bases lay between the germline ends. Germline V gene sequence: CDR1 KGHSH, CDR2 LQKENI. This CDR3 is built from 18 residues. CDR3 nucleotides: TGTGCCAGCTCACCACCTCCTCAGGGGCAGGGGAGCAATCAGCCCCAGCATTTT. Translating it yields CASSPPPQGQGSNQPQHF.

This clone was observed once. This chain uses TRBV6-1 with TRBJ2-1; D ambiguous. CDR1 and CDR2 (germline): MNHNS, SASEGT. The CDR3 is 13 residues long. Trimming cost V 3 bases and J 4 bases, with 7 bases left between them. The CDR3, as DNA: TGTGCCAGCAGTGAGGGCCGGTACAATGAGCAGTTCTTC. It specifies CASSEGRYNEQFF.

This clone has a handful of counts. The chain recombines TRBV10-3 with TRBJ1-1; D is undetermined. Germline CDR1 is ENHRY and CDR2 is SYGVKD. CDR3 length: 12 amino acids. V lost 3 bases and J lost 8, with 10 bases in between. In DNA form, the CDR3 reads TGTGCCATCAGTGATTCAGGAGGGGAAGCTTTCTTT. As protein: CAISDSGGEAFF.

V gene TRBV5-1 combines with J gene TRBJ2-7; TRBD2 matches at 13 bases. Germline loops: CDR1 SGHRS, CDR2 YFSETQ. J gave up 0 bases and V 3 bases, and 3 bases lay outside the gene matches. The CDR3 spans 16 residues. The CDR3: CASSSRTSGSSYEQYF. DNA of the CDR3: TGCGCCAGCAGCTCCCGGACTAGCGGGAGCTCCTACGAGCAGTACTTC.

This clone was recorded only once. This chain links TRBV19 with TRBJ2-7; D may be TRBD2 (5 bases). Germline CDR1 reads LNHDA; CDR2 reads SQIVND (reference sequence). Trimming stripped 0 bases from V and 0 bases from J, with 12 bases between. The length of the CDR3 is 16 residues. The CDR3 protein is CASSIDPEGDSYEQYF. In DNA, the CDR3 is TGTGCCAGTAGTATAGATCCCGAGGGAGACTCCTACGAGCAGTACTTC.

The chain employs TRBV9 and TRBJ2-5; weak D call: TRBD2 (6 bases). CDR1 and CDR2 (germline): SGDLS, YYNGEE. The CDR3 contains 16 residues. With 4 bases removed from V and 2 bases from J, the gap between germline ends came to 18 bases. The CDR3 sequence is CASSISGTTLQETQYF. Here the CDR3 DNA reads TGTGCCAGCAGCATTAGCGGAACTACCCTTCAAGAGACCCAGTACTTC.

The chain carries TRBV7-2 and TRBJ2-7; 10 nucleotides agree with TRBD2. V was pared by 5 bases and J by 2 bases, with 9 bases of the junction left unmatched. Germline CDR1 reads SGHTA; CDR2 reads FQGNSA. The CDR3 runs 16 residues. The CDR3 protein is CASSPTLAGMTYEQYF. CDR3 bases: TGTGCCAGCAGCCCGACACTAGCGGGAATGACCTACGAGCAGTACTTC. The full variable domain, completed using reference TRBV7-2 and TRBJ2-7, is GAGVSQSPSNKVTEKGKDVELRCDPISGHTALYWYRQSLGQGLEFLIYFQGNSAPDKSGLPSDRFSAERTGGSVSTLTIQRTQQEDSAVYLCASSPTLAGMTYEQYFGPGTRLTVT.

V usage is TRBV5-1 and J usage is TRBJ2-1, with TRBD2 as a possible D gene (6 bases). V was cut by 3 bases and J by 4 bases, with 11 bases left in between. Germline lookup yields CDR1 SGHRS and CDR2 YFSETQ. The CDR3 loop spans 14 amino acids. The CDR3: CASSSGDSYNEQFF. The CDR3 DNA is TGCGCCAGCAGCTCGGGGGACTCTTACAATGAGCAGTTCTTC.

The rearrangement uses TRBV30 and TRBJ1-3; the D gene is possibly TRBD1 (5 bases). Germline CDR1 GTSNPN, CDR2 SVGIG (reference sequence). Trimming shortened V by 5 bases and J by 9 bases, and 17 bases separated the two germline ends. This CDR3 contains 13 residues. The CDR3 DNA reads TGTGCCTGGGTAGGGACTGCCGGGGGCACCATATATTTT. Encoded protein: CAWVGTAGGTIYF. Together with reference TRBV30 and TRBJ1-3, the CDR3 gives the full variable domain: SQTIHQWPATLVQPVGSPLSLECTVEGTSNPNLYWYRQAAGRGLQLLFYSVGIGQISSEVPQNLSASRPQDRQFILSSKKLLLSDSGFYLCAWVGTAGGTIYFGEGSWLTVV.

This chain's CDR3 is CASSITPGSNQPQHF. As DNA, the CDR3 is TGTGCCAGTAGTATAACGCCGGGAAGCAATCAGCCCCAGCATTTT. The genes are TRBV19 and TRBJ1-5, with D unresolved. Trimming stripped 2 bases from V and 1 base from J, with 9 bases between. The germline V gene has CDR1 LNHDA and CDR2 SQIVND (reference sequence). This CDR3 is 15 amino acids long.

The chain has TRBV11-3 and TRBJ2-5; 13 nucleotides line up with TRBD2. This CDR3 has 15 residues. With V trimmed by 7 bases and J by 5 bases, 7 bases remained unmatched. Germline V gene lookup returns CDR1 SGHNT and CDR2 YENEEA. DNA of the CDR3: TGTGCCAGCACCCCTGGGACTAGCGGGATCGAGACCCAGTACTTC. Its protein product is CASTPGTSGIETQYF.

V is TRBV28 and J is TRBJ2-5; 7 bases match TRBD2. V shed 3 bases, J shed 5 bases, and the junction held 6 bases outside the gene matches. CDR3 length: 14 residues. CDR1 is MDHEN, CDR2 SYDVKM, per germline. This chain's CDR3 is CASSLGGVGETQYF. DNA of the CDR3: TGTGCCAGCAGTTTGGGAGGGGTGGGGGAGACCCAGTACTTC.

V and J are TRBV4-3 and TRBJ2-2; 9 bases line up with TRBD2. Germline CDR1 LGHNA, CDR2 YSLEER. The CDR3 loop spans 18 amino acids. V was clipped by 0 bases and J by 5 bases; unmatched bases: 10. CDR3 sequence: CASSQDEIAGEGTGELFF. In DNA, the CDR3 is TGCGCCAGCAGCCAAGATGAGATAGCGGGAGAAGGTACCGGGGAGCTGTTTTTT.

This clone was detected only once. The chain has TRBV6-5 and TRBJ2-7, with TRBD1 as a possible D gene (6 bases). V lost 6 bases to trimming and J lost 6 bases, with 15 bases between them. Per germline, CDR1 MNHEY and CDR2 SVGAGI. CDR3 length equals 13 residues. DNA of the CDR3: TGTGCCAGCAGCCGGACAGCTTCGGCCGAGCAGTACTTC. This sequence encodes CASSRTASAEQYF.